These T cell receptor beta chains were read from a single sample in a study of T cells in Graves' hyperthyroidism and ophthalmopathy. TCRdb re-called the multiplex PCR reads through MiXCR, storing one row per CDR3 protein. The profile shows around 340,000 distinct CDR3 sequences, 15% to 20% of them singletons. Input material: blood. These receptors were collected from a woman in her 30s with Graves' hyperthyroidism that later progressed to Graves' ophthalmopathy. Each CDR3 is given with its conserved first and last residue. D genes are given only for firm matches. Expanded clones get a size class; other rows say once, few or many, or leave the size out.

clone size,D gene,V gene,J gene,CDR3 protein,CDR3 DNA
many,.,TRBV6-2/TRBV6-3,TRBJ1-5,CASRKGRVSNQPQHF,TGTGCCAGCAGAAAAGGGAGGGTTAGCAATCAGCCCCAGCATTTT
.,TRBD1,TRBV14,TRBJ2-2,CASSPSTGSNTGELFF,TGTGCCAGCAGCCCCTCGACAGGGTCCAACACCGGGGAGCTGTTTTTT
.,TRBD2,TRBV5-1,TRBJ2-7,CASRLGPAGGFYEQYF,TGCGCCAGCAGGCTGGGTCCAGCGGGGGGATTCTACGAGCAGTACTTC
.,.,TRBV7-9,TRBJ2-6,CASSSLRPGANVLTF,TGTGCCAGCAGCTCCCTTCGCCCTGGGGCCAACGTCCTGACTTTC
many,.,TRBV19,TRBJ1-1,CASSTEGDRPYHTEAFF,TGTGCCAGTAGTACGGAGGGAGACAGGCCTTACCACACTGAAGCTTTCTTT
few,.,TRBV7-6,TRBJ1-1,CASSQEQVSNTEAFF,TGTGCCAGCAGCCAAGAACAGGTCTCGAACACTGAAGCTTTCTTT
few,TRBD1,TRBV28,TRBJ1-4,CASSTRDRGTNEKLFF,TGTGCCAGCAGTACCCGGGACAGGGGAACTAATGAAAAACTGTTTTTT
many,.,TRBV12-3/TRBV12-4,TRBJ1-2,CASSLQESYGYTF,TGTGCCAGCAGTTTACAGGAAAGCTATGGCTACACCTTC
.,TRBD2,TRBV20-1,TRBJ2-7,CSARVPSGRASGEQYF,TGCAGTGCTAGAGTTCCTAGCGGGAGGGCCTCCGGCGAGCAGTACTTC
many,TRBD2,TRBV27,TRBJ2-3,CASTSRLAGADTQYF,TGTGCCAGCACCTCGAGGCTAGCGGGAGCTGATACGCAGTATTTT
many,TRBD1,TRBV6-1,TRBJ1-6,CASTEDRESGDSPLHF,TGTGCCAGCACCGAGGACAGGGAGTCGGGGGATTCACCCCTCCACTTT
many,TRBD2,TRBV6-2/TRBV6-3,TRBJ2-7,CASTPRDYNEQYF,TGTGCCAGCACCCCCCGGGACTATAACGAGCAGTACTTC
.,.,TRBV12-3/TRBV12-4,TRBJ2-3,CASMAGGGAGTDTQYF,TGTGCCAGTATGGCTGGGGGGGGGGCCGGCACAGATACGCAGTATTTT
many,TRBD1,TRBV6-5,TRBJ1-1,CASSYGQGYTLNTEAFF,TGTGCCAGCAGTTACGGACAGGGATACACTTTGAACACTGAAGCTTTCTTT
.,TRBD1,TRBV6-1,TRBJ1-1,CASSQGQGPNTEASF,TGCGCCAGCAGCCAAGGACAGGGCCCGAACACTGAAGCTTCCTTT
many,TRBD1,TRBV12-3/TRBV12-4,TRBJ2-2,CASSLDRGHAGELFF,TGTGCCAGCAGCCTAGACAGGGGGCACGCCGGGGAGCTGTTTTTT
few,.,TRBV6-2/TRBV6-3,TRBJ2-3,CASSSLARKANTDTQYF,TGTGCCAGCAGTTCCCTCGCTCGGAAGGCGAACACAGATACGCAGTATTTT
once,TRBD1,TRBV27,TRBJ2-5,CASSFPGGQETQYF,TGTGCCAGCAGTTTTCCAGGGGGACAAGAGACCCAGTACTTC
few,.,TRBV6-6,TRBJ2-1,CASSYGRGNEQFF,TGTGCCAGCAGTTACGGTAGGGGAAATGAGCAGTTCTTC
many,.,TRBV20-1,TRBJ1-2,CSGGGGYGYTF,TGCAGTGGGGGCGGCGGATATGGCTACACCTTC
many,.,TRBV27,TRBJ1-2,CASSLSGGWDYGYTF,TGTGCCAGCAGTTTATCGGGAGGGTGGGACTATGGCTACACCTTC
many,.,TRBV12-3/TRBV12-4,TRBJ2-3,CASSLYGSREDTQYF,TGTGCCAGCAGTTTATACGGGAGTAGAGAGGATACGCAGTATTTT
.,TRBD2,TRBV5-4,TRBJ2-1,CASSRSGRAMNEQFF,TGTGCCAGCAGCCGTAGCGGGAGGGCCATGAATGAGCAGTTCTTC
many,TRBD2,TRBV10-3,TRBJ2-3,CAISESGGAGGLPDTQYF,TGTGCCATCAGTGAGTCGGGAGGAGCGGGAGGGCTCCCAGATACGCAGTATTTT
many,TRBD2,TRBV15,TRBJ2-5,CATSRELAGGETQYF,TGTGCCACCAGCAGAGAACTAGCGGGAGGAGAGACCCAGTACTTC
many,.,TRBV28,TRBJ1-5,CASTPPFGSPDQPQHF,TGTGCCAGCACCCCCCCATTCGGGTCGCCTGATCAGCCCCAGCATTTT
many,.,TRBV11-2,TRBJ2-3,CASSLIRGADTQYF,TGTGCCAGCAGCCTTATTAGGGGGGCAGATACGCAGTATTTT
many,.,TRBV11-2,TRBJ2-1,CASSSVGGYEQFF,TGTGCCAGCAGCTCGGTGGGAGGTTACGAGCAGTTCTTC
many,.,TRBV28,TRBJ2-7,CASSEIASPYEQYF,TGTGCCAGCAGTGAAATCGCTAGTCCCTACGAGCAGTACTTC
many,.,TRBV20-1,TRBJ1-6,CSANGAGGSPLHF,TGCAGTGCCAATGGGGCAGGCGGATCACCCCTCCACTTT
.,.,TRBV5-4,TRBJ2-7,CASSPRARLPSEQYF,TGTGCCAGCAGCCCCAGGGCGCGCCTACCCTCCGAGCAGTACTTC
.,.,TRBV5-6,TRBJ2-1,CASSSNPTSYNEQFF,TGTGCCAGCAGCTCCAACCCGACGTCTTACAATGAGCAGTTCTTC
few,.,TRBV20-1,TRBJ2-1,CSAPWGRAYNEQFF,TGCAGTGCTCCCTGGGGTAGGGCCTACAATGAGCAGTTCTTC
many,.,TRBV18,TRBJ2-5,CASSPVDAGTQETQYF,TGTGCCAGCTCACCAGTTGATGCGGGAACCCAAGAGACCCAGTACTTC
many,TRBD1,TRBV28,TRBJ2-5,CASSSGDRGIETQYF,TGTGCCAGCAGTTCGGGTGACAGGGGGATAGAGACCCAGTACTTC
many,.,TRBV7-9,TRBJ2-5,CASTSWDQETQYF,TGTGCCAGCACCTCCTGGGATCAAGAGACCCAGTACTTC